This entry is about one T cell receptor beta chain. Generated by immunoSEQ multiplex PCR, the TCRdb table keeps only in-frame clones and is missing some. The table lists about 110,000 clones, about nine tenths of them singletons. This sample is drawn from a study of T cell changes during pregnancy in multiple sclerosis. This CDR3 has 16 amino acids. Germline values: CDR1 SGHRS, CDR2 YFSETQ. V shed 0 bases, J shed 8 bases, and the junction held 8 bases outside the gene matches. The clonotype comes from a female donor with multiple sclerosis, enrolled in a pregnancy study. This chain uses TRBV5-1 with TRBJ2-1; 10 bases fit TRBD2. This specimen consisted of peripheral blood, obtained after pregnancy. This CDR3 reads CASSLALAGARDEQFF. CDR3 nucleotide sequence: TGCGCCAGCAGCTTGGCGCTAGCGGGGGCTCGGGATGAGCAGTTCTTC.